In this sample, the clone carrying this T cell receptor (beta chain) turned up a few times. TCRdb reprocessed the 5' RACE reads with MiXCR, giving one entry per CDR3 protein. The sample shows about 470,000 distinct CDR3 sequences, approximately 25% of them seen only once. The CDR3 spans 16 residues. Trimming took 4 bases from V and 0 from J, leaving 14 bases between them. Per germline, CDR1 KGHSH and CDR2 LQKENI. This sample was included in a study of T-cell memory formation after mild COVID-19. Study summary: In these data, TCR clusters were largely donor specific.

The material sequenced was PBMCs or a T cell subset sorted from them (not recorded which). The sequence came from an adult woman who had mild COVID-19 (a few samples of this study predate the infection). Cell type and time point are not known. The chain employs TRBV18 and TRBJ2-3; perhaps TRBD1 as D (6 bases). The CDR3 reads CASSLDRRPSTDTQYF. The CDR3, as DNA: TGTGCCAGCTCACTAGACAGGCGACCTAGCACAGATACGCAGTATTTT.